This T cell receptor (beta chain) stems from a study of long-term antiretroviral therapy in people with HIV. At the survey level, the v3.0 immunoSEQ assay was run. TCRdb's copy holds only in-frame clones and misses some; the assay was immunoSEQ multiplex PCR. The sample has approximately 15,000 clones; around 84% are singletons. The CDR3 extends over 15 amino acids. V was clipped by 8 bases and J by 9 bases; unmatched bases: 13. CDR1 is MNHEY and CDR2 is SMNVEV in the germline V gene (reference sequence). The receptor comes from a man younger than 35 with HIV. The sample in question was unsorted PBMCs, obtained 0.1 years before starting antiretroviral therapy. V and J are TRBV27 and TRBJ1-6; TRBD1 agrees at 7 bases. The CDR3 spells CASGKTGSSGSPLHF. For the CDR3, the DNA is TGTGCCAGCGGAAAGACAGGGTCGTCGGGTTCACCCCTCCACTTT.